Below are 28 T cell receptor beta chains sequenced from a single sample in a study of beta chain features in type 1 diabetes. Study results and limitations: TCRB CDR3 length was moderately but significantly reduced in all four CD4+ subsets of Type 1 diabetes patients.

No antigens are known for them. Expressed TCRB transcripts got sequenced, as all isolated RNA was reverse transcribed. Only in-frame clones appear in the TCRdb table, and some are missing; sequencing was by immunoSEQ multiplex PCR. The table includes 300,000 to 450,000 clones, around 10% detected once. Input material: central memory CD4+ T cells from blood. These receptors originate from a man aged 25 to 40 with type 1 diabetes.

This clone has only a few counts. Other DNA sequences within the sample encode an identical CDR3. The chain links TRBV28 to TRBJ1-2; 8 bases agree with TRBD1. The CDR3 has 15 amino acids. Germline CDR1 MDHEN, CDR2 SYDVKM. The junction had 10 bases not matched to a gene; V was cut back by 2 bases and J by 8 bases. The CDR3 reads CASSLGGQGRGGYTF. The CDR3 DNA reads TGTGCCAGCAGTTTAGGCGGACAGGGAAGAGGAGGCTACACCTTC.

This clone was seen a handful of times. In nucleotides, the CDR3 is TGTGCCTTTTCCACAGATACGCAGTATTTT. Protein: CAFSTDTQYF. The J gene is TRBJ2-3, the V gene TRBV9; D gene ambiguous. V lost 10 bases and J 2 bases, leaving 5 bases between the germline ends. The germline gives CDR1 SGDLS, CDR2 YYNGEE. The CDR3 consists of 10 residues.

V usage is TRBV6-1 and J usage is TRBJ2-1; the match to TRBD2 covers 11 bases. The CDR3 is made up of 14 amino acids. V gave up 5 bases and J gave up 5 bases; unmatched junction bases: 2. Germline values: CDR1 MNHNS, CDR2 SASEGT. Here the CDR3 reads CASSLLAGDNEQFF. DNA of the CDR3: TGTGCCAGCAGTTTACTAGCGGGGGACAATGAGCAGTTCTTC.

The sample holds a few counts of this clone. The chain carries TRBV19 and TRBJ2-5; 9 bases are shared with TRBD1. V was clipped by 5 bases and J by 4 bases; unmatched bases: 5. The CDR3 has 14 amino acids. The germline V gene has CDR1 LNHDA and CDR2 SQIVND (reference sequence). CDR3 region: CASSSGQGLETQYF. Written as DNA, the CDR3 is TGTGCCAGTAGTTCTGGACAGGGGTTAGAGACCCAGTACTTC.

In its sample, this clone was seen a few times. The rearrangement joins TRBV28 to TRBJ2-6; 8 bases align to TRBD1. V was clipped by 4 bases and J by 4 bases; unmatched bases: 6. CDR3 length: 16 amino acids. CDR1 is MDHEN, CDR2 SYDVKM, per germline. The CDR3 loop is CASSSRQGLGANVLTF. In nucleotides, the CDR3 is TGTGCCAGCAGTTCTCGACAGGGGCTCGGGGCCAACGTCCTGACTTTC.

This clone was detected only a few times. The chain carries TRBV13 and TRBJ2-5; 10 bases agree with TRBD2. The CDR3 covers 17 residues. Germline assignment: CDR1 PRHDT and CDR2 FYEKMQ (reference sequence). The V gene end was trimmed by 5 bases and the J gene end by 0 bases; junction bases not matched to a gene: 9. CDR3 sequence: CASSPPAGGPNQETQYF. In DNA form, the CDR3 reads TGTGCCAGCAGCCCACCAGCGGGAGGGCCCAACCAAGAGACCCAGTACTTC.

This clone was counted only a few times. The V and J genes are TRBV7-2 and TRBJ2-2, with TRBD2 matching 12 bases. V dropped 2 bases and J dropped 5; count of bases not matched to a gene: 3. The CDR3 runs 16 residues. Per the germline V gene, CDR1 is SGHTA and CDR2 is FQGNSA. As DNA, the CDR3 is TGTGCCAGCAGCTTATTTGGGACTAGCGGGACCGGGGAGCTGTTTTTT. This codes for CASSLFGTSGTGELFF.

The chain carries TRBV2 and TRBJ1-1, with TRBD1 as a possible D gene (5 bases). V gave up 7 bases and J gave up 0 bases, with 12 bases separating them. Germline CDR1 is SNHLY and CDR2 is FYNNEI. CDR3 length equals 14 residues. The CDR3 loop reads CASNEGLLNTEAFF. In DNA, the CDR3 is TGTGCCAGCAACGAGGGGTTACTGAACACTGAAGCTTTCTTT.

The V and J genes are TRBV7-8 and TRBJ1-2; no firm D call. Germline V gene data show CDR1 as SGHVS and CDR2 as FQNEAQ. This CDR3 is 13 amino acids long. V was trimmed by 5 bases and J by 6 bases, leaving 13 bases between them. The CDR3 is CASSQGSQDGYTF. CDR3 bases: TGTGCCAGCAGCCAAGGGAGCCAGGATGGCTACACCTTC.

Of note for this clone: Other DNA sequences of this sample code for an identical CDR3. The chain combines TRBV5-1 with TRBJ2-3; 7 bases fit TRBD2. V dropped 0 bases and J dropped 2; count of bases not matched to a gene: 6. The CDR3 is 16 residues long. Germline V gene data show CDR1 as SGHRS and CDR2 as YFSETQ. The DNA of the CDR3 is TGCGCCAGCAGCTTGGGTTTAGCGGGTCCCACAGATACGCAGTATTTT. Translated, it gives CASSLGLAGPTDTQYF.

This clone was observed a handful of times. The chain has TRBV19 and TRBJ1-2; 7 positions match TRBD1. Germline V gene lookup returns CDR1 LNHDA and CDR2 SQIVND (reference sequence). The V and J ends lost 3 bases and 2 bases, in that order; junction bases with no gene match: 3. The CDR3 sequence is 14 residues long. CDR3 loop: CASSIQTGNYGYTF. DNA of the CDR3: TGTGCCAGTAGTATCCAGACAGGGAACTATGGCTACACCTTC.

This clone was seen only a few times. CDR3 bases: TGCGCCAGCAGCCACAGCGAGATCACCGGGGAGCTGTTTTTT. It is translated as CASSHSEITGELFF. The chain carries TRBV4-3 and TRBJ2-2, with D unresolved. The CDR3 consists of 14 residues. Germline CDR1 reads LGHNA; CDR2 reads YSLEER. Trimming pared 3 bases from V and 4 bases from J, leaving 9 bases between.

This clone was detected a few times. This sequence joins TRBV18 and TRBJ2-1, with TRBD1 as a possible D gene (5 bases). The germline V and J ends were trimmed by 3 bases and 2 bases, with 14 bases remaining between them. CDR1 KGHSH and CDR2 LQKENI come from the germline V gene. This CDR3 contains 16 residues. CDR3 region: CASSPTVDRAYNEQFF. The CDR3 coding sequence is TGTGCCAGCTCACCTACAGTAGACAGAGCCTACAATGAGCAGTTCTTC.

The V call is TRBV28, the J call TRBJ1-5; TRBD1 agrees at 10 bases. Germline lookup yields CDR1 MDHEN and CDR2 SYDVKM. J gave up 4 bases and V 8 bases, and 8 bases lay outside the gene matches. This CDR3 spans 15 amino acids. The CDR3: CASGGTGELNQPQHF. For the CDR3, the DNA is TGTGCCAGCGGGGGGACAGGGGAATTGAATCAGCCCCAGCATTTT.

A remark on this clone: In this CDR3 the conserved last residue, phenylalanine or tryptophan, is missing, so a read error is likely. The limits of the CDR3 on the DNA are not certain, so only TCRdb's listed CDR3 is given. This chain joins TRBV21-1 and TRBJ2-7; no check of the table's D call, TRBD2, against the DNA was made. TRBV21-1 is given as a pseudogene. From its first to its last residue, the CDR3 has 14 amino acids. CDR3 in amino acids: CASSSTTGLWEQYL.

This chain's CDR3 is CASSSLVEETQYF. CDR3 sequence (DNA): TGTGCCAGCAGCTCCTTAGTGGAAGAGACCCAGTACTTC. V gene TRBV5-6 combines with J gene TRBJ2-5; D ambiguous. The CDR3 is 13 residues long. Deletions cut 3 bases from V and 3 bases from J, with 9 bases between. Germline V gives CDR1 SGHDT, CDR2 YYEEEE. The variable domain in full, with the rest retrieved from reference TRBV5-6 and TRBJ2-5, is DAGVTQSPTHLIKTRGQQVTLRCSPKSGHDTVSWYQQALGQGPQFIFQYYEEEERQRGNFPDRFSGHQFPNYSSELNVNALLLGDSALYLCASSSLVEETQYFGPGTRLLVL.

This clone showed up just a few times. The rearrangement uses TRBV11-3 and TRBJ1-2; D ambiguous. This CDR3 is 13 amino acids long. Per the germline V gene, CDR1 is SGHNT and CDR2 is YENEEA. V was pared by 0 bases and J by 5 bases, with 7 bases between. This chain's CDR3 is CASSLDPMYGYTF. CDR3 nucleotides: TGTGCCAGCAGCTTAGATCCTATGTATGGCTACACCTTC.

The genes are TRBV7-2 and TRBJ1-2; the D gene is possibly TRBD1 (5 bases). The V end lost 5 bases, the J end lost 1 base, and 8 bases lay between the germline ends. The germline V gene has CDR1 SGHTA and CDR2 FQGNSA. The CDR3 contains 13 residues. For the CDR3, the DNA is TGTGCCAGCAGCCGAGACAGTAACTATGGCTACACCTTC. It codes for CASSRDSNYGYTF.

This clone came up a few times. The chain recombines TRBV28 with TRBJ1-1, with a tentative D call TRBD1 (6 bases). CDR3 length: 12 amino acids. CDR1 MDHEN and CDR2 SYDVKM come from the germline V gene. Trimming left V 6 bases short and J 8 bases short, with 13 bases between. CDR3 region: CASSWWGAEAFF. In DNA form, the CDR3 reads TGTGCCAGCAGCTGGTGGGGGGCGGAAGCTTTCTTT.

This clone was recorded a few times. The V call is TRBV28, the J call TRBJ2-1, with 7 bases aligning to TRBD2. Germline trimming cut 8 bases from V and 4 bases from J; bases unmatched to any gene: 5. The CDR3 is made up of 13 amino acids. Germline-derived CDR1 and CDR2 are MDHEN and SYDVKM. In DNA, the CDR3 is TGTGCCAGCCGGGACTACAGGTACAATGAGCAGTTCTTC. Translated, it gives CASRDYRYNEQFF.

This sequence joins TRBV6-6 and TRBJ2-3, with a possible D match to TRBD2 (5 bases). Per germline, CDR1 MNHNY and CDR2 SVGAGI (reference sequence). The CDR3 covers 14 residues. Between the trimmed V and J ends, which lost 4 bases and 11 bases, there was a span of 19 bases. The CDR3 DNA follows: TGTGCCAGCAGTTCCGGACCCACCAACGGAGGGCAGTATTTT. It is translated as CASSSGPTNGGQYF.

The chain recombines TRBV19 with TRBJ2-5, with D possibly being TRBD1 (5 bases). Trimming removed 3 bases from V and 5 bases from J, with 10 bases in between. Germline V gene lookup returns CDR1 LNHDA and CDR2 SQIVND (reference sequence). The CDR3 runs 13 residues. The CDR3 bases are TGTGCCAGTAGTATCAGGGCCCGGGAGACCCAGTACTTC. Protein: CASSIRARETQYF.

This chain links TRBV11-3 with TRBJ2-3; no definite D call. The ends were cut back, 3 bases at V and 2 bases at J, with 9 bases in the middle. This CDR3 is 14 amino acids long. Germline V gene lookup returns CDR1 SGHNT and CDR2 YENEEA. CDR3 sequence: CASSLGITTDTQYF. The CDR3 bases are TGTGCCAGCAGCTTGGGGATAACCACAGATACGCAGTATTTT.

CDR3 protein: CASWGRVGYEQYF. Here the CDR3 DNA reads TGTGCCAGCTGGGGCAGGGTAGGCTACGAGCAGTACTTC. The chain joins TRBV6-5 to TRBJ2-7, with TRBD1 as a possible D gene (5 bases). Per germline, CDR1 MNHEY and CDR2 SVGAGI. CDR3 length: 13 amino acids. The V end lost 8 bases, the J end lost 3 bases, and 14 bases lay between the germline ends.

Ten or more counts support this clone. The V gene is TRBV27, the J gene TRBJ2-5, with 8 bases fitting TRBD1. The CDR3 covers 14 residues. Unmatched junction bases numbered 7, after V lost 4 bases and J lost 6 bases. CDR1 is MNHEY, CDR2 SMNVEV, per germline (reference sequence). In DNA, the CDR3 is TGTGCCAGCAGTTCCCAGGGGGCGGTAAAGACCCAGTACTTC. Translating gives CASSSQGAVKTQYF.

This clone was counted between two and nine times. The CDR3 loop reads CASSMGLAGGQDTQYF. In DNA form, the CDR3 reads TGTGCCAGCAGCATGGGACTAGCGGGAGGGCAAGATACGCAGTATTTT. The rearrangement joins TRBV11-3 to TRBJ2-3; 16 nucleotides line up with TRBD2. The CDR3 has 16 residues. V lost 5 bases and J lost 5; bases outside the gene matches: 4. CDR1 and CDR2 (germline): SGHNT, YENEEA.

This CDR3 is CASQFGTNTGELFF. Written as DNA, the CDR3 is TGTGCCAGCCAATTTGGCACCAACACCGGGGAGCTGTTTTTT. The chain links TRBV7-3 to TRBJ2-2; no definite D call. V was trimmed by 8 bases and J by 2 bases, leaving 12 bases between them. CDR1 and CDR2 from the germline V gene are SGHTA and FQGTGA. The CDR3 runs 14 residues. Using reference TRBV7-3 and TRBJ2-2 for the parts outside the CDR3, the full variable domain is GAGVSQTPSNKVTEKGKYVELRCDPISGHTALYWYRQSLGQGPEFLIYFQGTGAADDSGLPNDRFFAVRPEGSVSTLKIQRTERGDSAVYLCASQFGTNTGELFFGEGSRLTVL.

The CDR3 spells CASSGGRSEATNEKLFF. In DNA form, the CDR3 reads TGTGCCAGCAGTGGAGGACGGTCCGAAGCAACTAATGAAAAACTGTTTTTT. The rearrangement uses TRBV25-1 and TRBJ1-4; D ambiguous. The CDR3 loop spans 17 amino acids. From germline, CDR1 is MGHDK and CDR2 SYGVNS. V was cut by 4 bases and J by 0 bases, with 15 bases left in between.